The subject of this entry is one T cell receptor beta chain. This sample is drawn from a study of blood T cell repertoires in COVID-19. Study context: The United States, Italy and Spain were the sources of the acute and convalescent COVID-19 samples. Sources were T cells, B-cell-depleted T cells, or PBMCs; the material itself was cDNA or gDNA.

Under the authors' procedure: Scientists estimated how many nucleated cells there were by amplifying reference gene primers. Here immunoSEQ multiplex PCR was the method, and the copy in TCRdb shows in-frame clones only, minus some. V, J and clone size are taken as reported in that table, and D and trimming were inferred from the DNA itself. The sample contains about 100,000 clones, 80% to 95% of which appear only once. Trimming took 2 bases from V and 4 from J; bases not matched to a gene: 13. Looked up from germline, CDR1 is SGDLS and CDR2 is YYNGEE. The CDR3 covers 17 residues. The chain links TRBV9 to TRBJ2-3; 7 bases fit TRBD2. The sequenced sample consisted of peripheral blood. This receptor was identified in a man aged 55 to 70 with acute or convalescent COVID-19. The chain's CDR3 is CASSVQTSPGGADTQYF. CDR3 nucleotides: TGTGCCAGCAGCGTCCAGACTAGCCCAGGAGGGGCAGATACGCAGTATTTT.